This TCR beta chain was sequenced for a study of T cells in women clearing cervical HPV infection. The CDR3 length is 14 residues. Germline V gene lookup returns CDR1 MNHNS and CDR2 SASEGT. immunoSEQ multiplex PCR used an average of about 1,200 ng genomic DNA. Sequencing was performed with immunoSEQ multiplex PCR; in TCRdb, only in-frame clones are kept and a portion is missing. This sample lists about 22,000 clones; its ten largest clones have approximately 9.8%. Notes on this clone: The CDR3 is cut off 3 residues early in the read; its end comes from the germline J gene.

The clonotype comes from a woman between 18 and 75 years old with a cervical HPV16 infection that either progressed to CIN3+ or cleared (not recorded which). Sample: blood buffy coat. The V call is TRBV6-1, the J call TRBJ1-4; 8 nucleotides line up with TRBD1. The CDR3 DNA, read in part, is TGTGCCAGCAGTGAGGGGACAGGCAGAAAAGGA. This translates into CASSEGTGRKG. The full-length CDR3 reads as CASSEGTGRKGLFF.